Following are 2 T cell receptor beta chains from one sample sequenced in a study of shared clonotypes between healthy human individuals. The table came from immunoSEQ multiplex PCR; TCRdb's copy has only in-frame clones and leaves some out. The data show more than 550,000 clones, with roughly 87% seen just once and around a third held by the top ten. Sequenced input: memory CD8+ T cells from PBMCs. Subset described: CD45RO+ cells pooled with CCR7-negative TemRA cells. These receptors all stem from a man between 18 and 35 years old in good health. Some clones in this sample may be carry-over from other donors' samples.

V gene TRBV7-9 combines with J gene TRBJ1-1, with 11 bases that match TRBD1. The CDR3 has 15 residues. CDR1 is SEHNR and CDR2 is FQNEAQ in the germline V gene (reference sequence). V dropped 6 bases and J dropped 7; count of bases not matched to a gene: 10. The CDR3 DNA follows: TGTGCCAGCAGAGGCCTGGGACAGGGGGAGGGTGAAGCTTTCTTT. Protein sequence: CASRGLGQGEGEAFF.

The CDR3 DNA reads TGTGCCAGCACTAGCGACTCCTACAATGAGCAGTTCTTC. Translating it yields CASTSDSYNEQFF. The V call is TRBV28, the J call TRBJ2-1; possibly TRBD2 for D (6 bases). Germline lookup yields CDR1 MDHEN and CDR2 SYDVKM. The CDR3 contains 13 residues. Trimming removed 7 bases at V and 0 bases at J, with 7 bases between.